This T cell receptor beta chain is from a study of human T cells and chemical hapten exposure. Across the whole study: Sensitization applied 2% DPC to approximately 2 cm by approximately 2 cm of upper inner arm skin. Per-sample TCR yields varied mainly from small pooled library volume differences.

Original methodology: Sequenced samples showed a median of approximately 100,000 TCRs each, with counts running from 23,224 to 690,600. TCRdb passed the RACE reads through MiXCR, listing each CDR3 protein once. These V and J calls rely on TCRdb rather than the paper's analysis. This sample has approximately 79,000 distinct CDR3 sequences, with 9% to 12% found just once. This clonotype was seen a few times. The CDR3 consists of 13 residues. V was trimmed by 5 bases and J by 1 base, leaving 11 bases between them. CDR1 and CDR2 (germline): DFQATT, SNEGSKA (reference sequence). Time point given: patch test 1, 2 weeks after DPC sensitization. Treatment here: therapeutic diphenylcyclopropenone sensitization with weekly scalp DPC. Non-pregnant alopecia patients aged 18 to 70, suitable for DPC therapy.

The gene calls are TRBV20-1 and TRBJ2-5; D may be TRBD1 or TRBD2 (5 bases each). Source: whole blood, taken in connection with sensitization to the hapten diphenylcyclopropenone (DPC). This sequence was found in a woman aged 50 to 65 with alopecia areata. Some clones in this sample may be carry-over from other donors' samples. CDR3 sequence (DNA): TGCAGTGCTGGGACGGCATTCCAAGAGACCCAGTACTTC. This translates into CSAGTAFQETQYF.